Reported below is one T cell receptor beta chain. Its antigen is not identified. The record originates from a study of cytomegalovirus exposure and HLA in healthy donors. As for the study in general: Falling in the Caucasian-associated ancestry cluster were 81% of approximately 410 genotyped donors. Study-wide points: Near-uniform donor sequencing depth was presumed by presence/absence analyses.

Per the germline V gene, CDR1 is SGDLS and CDR2 is YYNGEE. The CDR3 sequence is 14 residues long. V was pared by 3 bases and J by 2 bases, with 11 bases between. PCR amplification relied on 60 Vbeta primers (plus 13 Jbeta primers). This table comes from immunoSEQ multiplex PCR, and its TCRdb copy is limited to in-frame clones, with some not included. Of some 210,000 clones listed, over 75% are singletons. The TCR sequence derives from a woman aged 45 to 65 in good health and CMV-seropositive. V usage is TRBV9 and J usage is TRBJ1-2, with a tentative D call TRBD1 (6 bases). Source material: PBMCs. The DNA of the CDR3 is TGTGCCAGCAGCGGGACAGCCGGAAACTATGGCTACACCTTC. Translated, it gives CASSGTAGNYGYTF.